Detailed here is one TCR beta chain. Its antigen target is currently unknown. No much larger clonotype is one base removed from it; base qualities were not supplied. The data are from a study of blood T cells in healthy people across ages (dated by TCRdb to between 2014 and 2016). Notes on the research overall: In model experiments, template switching captured about one uniquely barcoded TCR beta cDNA molecule for every two T cells. To track age-related changes in TCR beta repertoire diversity, the study relied on deep sequencing normalized with unique cDNA molecular identifiers. The donors were split into four age groups: young (average around 15 years), middle-aged (about 40), aged (about 62) and long-lived (more than 80). To avoid experimental bias, donors of different ages were distributed randomly across sequencing lanes. The study analyzed two additional independent replicas of 1 million unique cDNA reads from the same blood draw for two donors, one aged 18 to 30 and one aged 80 or older.

Donors were a few dozen systemically healthy Caucasian individuals from Russia aged roughly 6 to 90 years. Roughly 10 milliliters of peripheral blood were collected from each donor into EDTA-treated Vacutainer tubes. Ficoll-Paque density-gradient centrifugation was used to isolate PBMCs, with at least 6 million obtained per sample. Trizol reagent was used to extract total RNA from the PBMCs, yielding at least 5 micrograms per sample. Naive CD45RAhigh/CD27high T cell percentages were measured by flow cytometry on a PBMC aliquot from every donor. The full study reports these points: There was a strong correlation between observed TCR beta diversity and the percentage of naive T cells measured by flow cytometry. As age increased, observed TCR beta diversity per million T cells dropped in a roughly linear way, and a significant reduction was already evident by age 40. Compared with the aged group, more naive CD4+ T cells, fewer expanded clones and increased TCR diversity were shown by the long-lived group, suggesting age selection. Bulk unsorted PBMC profiling prevented conclusive comparison of naive and antigen-experienced compartments. Estimates of total diversity from one million sequenced T cells were regarded as lower bounds and underestimates. Because the CMV infection status of the donors was unknown, age-related changes in expanded clonotypes may potentially have been confounded.

Trimming takes 6 bases from V and 1 base from J, and the germline ends sit 19 bases apart. Reading the germline V gene (reference sequence) gives CDR1 MNHNY and CDR2 SVGAGI. The CDR3 sequence holds 17 residues, the cysteine and phenylalanine included. This entry keeps only the CDR3 DNA: 51 bases, framed from base 1. The receptor library was made with 5' RACE. The data were produced on an Illumina HiSeq 2500. A second PCR of about 6 to 11 cycles was run with a J-beta primer mix and a sample-barcoded 5' primer. A template-switch 5' adaptor carrying 12 random nucleotides introduced a unique molecular identifier onto each TCR beta cDNA molecule. At least 2.5 million CDR3-containing paired-end reads were obtained from each sample. All of the RNA was converted into first-strand cDNA using the Mint cDNA synthesis kit, with a TRBC-specific oligonucleotide serving as the primer. Following uracil-DNA glycosylase treatment, all cDNA underwent a first 18-cycle PCR with the universal primers M1SS and BC2_uni_R. As for how the authors treated the data: Each sample was normalized by randomly selecting 1 million high-quality reads, each carrying a distinct molecular identifier. Reads with shared molecular identifiers were discarded instead of being binned into consensus sequences. MiTCR, with a Q25 quality threshold and the strictest error-elimination algorithm, was used for CDR3 identification, clonotype clustering and error correction. A nonparametric unseen species model with Euler transformation was used to estimate a lower bound on total TCR beta diversity. TCRdb cleaned the public reads at Q25 with fastp, built clones with MiXCR and kept in-frame beta chains. Rows with one shared CDR3 protein collapse into an entry with the most common genes and DNA. None of the V and J calls come from the authors' own analysis; TCRdb made them. The sample table lists 870,000 or so distinct CDR3 sequences, about 28% of them with a count of one. The ten largest clonotypes hold approximately 15% of the sample.

The chain employs TRBV6-6 and TRBJ2-1, and possibly TRBD1, on 6 matching bases. The receptor was derived from a woman older than 75 in good health. Material for sequencing was blood. The DNA sequence is TGTGCCAGCAGCTCCCCAGGGGCGTCTGGGTCCTACAATGAGCAGTTCTTC. It translates as CASSSPGASGSYNEQFF.